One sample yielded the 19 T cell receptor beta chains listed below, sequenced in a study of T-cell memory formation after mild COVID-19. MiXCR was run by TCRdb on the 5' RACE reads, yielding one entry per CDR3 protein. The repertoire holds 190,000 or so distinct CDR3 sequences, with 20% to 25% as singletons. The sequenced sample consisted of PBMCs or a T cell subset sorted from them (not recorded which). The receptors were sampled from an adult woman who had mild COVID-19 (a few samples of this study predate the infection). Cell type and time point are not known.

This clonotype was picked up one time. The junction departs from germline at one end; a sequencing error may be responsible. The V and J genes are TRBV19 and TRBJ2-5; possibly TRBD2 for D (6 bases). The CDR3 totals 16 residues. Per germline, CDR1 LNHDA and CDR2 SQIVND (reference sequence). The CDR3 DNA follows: TGTGCCAGTAGTATAGATTGGGCGGGGTCCCAAGAGAACCAGTACTTC. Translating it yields CASSIDWAGSQENQYF.

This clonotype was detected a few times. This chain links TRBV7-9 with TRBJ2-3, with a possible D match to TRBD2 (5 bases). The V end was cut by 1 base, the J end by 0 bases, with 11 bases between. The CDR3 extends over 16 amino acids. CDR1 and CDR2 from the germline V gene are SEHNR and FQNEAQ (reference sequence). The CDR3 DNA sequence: TGTGCCAGCAGCTTAGGGAGCGGAGCTAGCACAGATACGCAGTATTTT. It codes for CASSLGSGASTDTQYF. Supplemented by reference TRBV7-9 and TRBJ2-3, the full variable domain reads DTGVSQNPRHKITKRGQNVTFRCDPISEHNRLYWYRQTLGQGPEFLTYFQNEAQLEKSRLLSDRFSAERPKGSFSTLEIQRTEQGDSAMYLCASSLGSGASTDTQYFGPGTRLTVL.

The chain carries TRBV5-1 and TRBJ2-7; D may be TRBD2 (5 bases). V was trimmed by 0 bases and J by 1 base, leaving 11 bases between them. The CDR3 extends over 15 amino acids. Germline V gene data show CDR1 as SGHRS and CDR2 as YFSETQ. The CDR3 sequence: CASSLEVSVSYEQYF. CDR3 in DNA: TGCGCCAGCAGCTTGGAGGTTAGCGTGTCCTACGAGCAGTACTTC.

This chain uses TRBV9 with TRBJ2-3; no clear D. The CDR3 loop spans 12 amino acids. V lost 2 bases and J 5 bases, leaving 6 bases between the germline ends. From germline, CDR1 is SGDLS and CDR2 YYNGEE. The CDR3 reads CASSVLEDTQYF. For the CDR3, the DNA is TGTGCCAGCAGCGTGTTAGAAGATACGCAGTATTTT.

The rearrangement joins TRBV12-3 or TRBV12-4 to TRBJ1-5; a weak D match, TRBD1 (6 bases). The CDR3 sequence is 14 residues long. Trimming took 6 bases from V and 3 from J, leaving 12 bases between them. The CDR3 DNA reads TGTGCCAGCAGCTCGGGACAATTCAATCAGCCCCAGCATTTT. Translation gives CASSSGQFNQPQHF.

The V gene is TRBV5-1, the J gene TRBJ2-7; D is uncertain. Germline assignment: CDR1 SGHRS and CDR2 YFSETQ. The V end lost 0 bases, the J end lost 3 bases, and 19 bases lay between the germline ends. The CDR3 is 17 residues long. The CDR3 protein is CASSLGADPGPNYEQYF. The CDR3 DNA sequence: TGCGCCAGCAGCTTGGGAGCTGATCCCGGGCCAAACTACGAGCAGTACTTC.

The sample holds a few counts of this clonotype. CDR3 loop: CASSLGRSMNTEAFF. The CDR3 DNA reads as TGTGCCAGCAGTTTAGGGAGGAGTATGAACACTGAAGCTTTCTTT. The chain combines TRBV12-3 or TRBV12-4 with TRBJ1-1; D gene ambiguous. Trimming shortened V by 1 base and J by 0 bases, and 9 bases separated the two germline ends. The CDR3 spans 15 residues.

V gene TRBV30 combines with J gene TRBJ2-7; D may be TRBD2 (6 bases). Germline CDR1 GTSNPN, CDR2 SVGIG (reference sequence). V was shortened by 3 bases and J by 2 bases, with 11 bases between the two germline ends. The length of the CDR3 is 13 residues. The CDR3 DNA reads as TGTGCCTGGAGCCCAGCGGGTGCCTACGAGCAGTACTTC. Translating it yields CAWSPAGAYEQYF.

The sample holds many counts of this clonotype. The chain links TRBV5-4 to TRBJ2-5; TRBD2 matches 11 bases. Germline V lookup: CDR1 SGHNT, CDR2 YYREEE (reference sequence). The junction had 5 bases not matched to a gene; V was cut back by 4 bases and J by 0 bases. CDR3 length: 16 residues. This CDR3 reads CASSPSSGGYQETQYF. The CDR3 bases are TGTGCCAGCAGCCCCTCTAGCGGGGGGTACCAAGAGACCCAGTACTTC.

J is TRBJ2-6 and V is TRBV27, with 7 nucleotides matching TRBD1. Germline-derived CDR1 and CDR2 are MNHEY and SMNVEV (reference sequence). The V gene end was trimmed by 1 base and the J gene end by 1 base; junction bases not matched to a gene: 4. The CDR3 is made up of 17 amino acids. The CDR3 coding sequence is TGTGCCAGCAGTTTATTCACAGGGGTATCTGGGGCCAACGTCCTGACTTTC. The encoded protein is CASSLFTGVSGANVLTF.

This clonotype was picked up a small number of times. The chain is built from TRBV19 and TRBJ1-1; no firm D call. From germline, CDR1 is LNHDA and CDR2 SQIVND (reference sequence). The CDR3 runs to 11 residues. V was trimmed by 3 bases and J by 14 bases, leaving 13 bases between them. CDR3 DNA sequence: TGTGCCAGTAGTATGTCTAATACGGGCTTCTTT. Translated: CASSMSNTGFF.

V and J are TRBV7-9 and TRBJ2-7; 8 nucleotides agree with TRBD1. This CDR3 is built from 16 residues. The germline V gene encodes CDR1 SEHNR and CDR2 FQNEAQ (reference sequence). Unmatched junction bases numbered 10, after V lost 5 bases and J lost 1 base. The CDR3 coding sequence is TGTGCCAGCAGCCCGGGGACAGGAAGGGAATCCTACGAGCAGTACTTC. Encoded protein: CASSPGTGRESYEQYF.

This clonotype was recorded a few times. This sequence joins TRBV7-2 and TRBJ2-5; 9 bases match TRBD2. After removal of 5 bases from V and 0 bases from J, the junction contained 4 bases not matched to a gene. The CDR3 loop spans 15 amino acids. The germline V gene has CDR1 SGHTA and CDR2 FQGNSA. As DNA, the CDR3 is TGTGCCAGCAGCACTCTAGCGGGGTACCAAGAGACCCAGTACTTC. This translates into CASSTLAGYQETQYF.

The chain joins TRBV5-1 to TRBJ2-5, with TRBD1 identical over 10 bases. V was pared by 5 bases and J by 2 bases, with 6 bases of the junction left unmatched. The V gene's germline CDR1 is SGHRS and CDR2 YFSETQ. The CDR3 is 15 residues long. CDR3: CASSPDRGGQETQYF. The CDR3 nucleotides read TGCGCCAGCAGTCCGGACAGGGGGGGGCAAGAGACCCAGTACTTC.

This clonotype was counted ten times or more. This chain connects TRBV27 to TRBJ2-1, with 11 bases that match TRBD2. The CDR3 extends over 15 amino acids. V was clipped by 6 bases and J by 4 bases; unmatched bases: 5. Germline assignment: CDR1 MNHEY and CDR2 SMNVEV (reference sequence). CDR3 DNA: TGTGCCAGCAGCCCCGGGACTAGCGGTTACAATGAGCAGTTCTTC. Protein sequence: CASSPGTSGYNEQFF.

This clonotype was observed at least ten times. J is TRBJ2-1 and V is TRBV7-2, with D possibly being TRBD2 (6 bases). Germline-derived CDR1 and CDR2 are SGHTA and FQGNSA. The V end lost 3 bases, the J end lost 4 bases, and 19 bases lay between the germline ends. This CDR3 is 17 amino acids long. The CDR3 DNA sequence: TGTGCCAGCAGCTTTTTTGCTGTAGTGGGGGGATACAATGAGCAGTTCTTC. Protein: CASSFFAVVGGYNEQFF.

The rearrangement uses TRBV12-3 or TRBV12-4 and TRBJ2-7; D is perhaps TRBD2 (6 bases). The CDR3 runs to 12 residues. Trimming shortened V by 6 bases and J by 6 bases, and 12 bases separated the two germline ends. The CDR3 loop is CASSRGSGEQYF. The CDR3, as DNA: TGTGCCAGCAGCCGGGGGTCCGGCGAGCAGTACTTC.

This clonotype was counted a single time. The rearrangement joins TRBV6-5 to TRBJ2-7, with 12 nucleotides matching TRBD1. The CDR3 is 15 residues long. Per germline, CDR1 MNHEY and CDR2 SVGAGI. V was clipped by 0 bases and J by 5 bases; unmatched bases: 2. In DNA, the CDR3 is TGTGCCAGCAGTTACTCCGGGACAGGGGGCCACGAGCAGTACTTC. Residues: CASSYSGTGGHEQYF.

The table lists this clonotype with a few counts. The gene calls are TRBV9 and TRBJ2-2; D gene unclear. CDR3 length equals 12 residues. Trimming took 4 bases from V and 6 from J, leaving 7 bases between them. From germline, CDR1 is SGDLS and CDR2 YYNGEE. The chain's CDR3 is CASSPTPGELFF. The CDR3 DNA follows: TGTGCCAGCAGCCCTACCCCCGGGGAGCTGTTTTTT.